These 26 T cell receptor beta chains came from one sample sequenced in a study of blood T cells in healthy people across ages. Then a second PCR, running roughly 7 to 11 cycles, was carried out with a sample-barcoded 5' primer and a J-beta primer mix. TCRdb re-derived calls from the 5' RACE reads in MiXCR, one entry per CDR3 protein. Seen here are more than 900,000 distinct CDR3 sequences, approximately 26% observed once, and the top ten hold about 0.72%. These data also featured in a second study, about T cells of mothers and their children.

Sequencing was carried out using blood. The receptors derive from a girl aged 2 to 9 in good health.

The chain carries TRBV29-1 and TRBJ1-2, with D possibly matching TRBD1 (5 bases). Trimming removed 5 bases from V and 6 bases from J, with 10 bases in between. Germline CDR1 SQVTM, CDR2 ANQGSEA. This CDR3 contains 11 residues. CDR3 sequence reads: CSVWGSNGYTF. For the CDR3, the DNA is TGCAGCGTTTGGGGCTCTAATGGCTACACCTTC.

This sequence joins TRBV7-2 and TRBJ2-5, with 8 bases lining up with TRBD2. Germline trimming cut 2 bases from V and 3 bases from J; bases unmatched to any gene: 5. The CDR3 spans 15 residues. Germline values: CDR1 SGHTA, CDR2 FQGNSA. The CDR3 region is CASSLQRGLEETQYF. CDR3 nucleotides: TGTGCCAGCAGCTTACAGCGGGGGCTGGAAGAGACCCAGTACTTC.

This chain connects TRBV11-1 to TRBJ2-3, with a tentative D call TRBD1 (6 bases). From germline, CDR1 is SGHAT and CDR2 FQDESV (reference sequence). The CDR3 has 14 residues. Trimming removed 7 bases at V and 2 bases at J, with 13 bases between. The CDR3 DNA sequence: TGTGCCAGCACGGGACACCAAGACACAGATACGCAGTATTTT. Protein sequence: CASTGHQDTDTQYF.

For the CDR3, the DNA is TGTGCCAGCAGTTTAACTGGGACAGGGAAATACGAGCAGTACTTC. This encodes CASSLTGTGKYEQYF. The chain has TRBV27 and TRBJ2-7, with TRBD1 matching over 9 bases. Germline V lookup: CDR1 MNHEY, CDR2 SMNVEV (reference sequence). The CDR3 length is 15 residues. V gave up 2 bases and J gave up 4 bases; unmatched junction bases: 6.

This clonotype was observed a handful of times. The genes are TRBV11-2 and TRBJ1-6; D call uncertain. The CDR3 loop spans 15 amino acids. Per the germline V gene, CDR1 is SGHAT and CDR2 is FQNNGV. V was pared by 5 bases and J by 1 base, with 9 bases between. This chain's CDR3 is CASSQEASYNSPLHF. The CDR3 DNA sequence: TGTGCCAGCAGCCAAGAAGCGTCCTATAATTCACCCCTCCACTTT.

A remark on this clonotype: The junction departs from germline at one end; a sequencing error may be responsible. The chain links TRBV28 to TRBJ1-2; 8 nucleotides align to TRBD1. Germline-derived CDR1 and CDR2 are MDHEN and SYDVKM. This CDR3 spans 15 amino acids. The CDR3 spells CASSSGQGGNYGCTF. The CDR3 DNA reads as TGTGCCAGCAGTTCCGGACAGGGAGGGAACTATGGCTGCACCTTC.

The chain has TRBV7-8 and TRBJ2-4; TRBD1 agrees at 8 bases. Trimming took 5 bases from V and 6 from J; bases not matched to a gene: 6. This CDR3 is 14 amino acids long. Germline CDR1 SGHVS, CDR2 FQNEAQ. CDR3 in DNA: TGTGCCAGCAGCCGAGAGACAGGGGTAAACATTCAGTACTTC. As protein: CASSRETGVNIQYF. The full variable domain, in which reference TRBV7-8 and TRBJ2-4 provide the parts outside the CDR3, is GAGVSQSPRYKVAKRGQDVALRCDPISGHVSLFWYQQALGQGPEFLTYFQNEAQLDKSGLPSDRFFAERPEGSVSTLKIQRTQQEDSAVYLCASSRETGVNIQYFGAGTRLSVL.

CDR3 sequence reads: CASTSGKPYEQYF. The CDR3 DNA sequence: TGTGCCAGCACTAGCGGGAAACCCTACGAGCAGTACTTC. This sequence joins TRBV12-3 or TRBV12-4 and TRBJ2-7, with 9 bases matching TRBD2. V gave up 7 bases and J gave up 2 bases; unmatched junction bases: 3. The CDR3 extends over 13 amino acids.

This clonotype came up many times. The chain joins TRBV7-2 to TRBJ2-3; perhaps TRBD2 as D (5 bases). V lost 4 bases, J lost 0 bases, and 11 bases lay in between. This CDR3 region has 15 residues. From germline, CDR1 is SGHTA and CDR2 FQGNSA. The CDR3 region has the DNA TGTGCCAGCAGCTCCGATGGACTGAGCACAGATACGCAGTATTTT. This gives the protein CASSSDGLSTDTQYF.

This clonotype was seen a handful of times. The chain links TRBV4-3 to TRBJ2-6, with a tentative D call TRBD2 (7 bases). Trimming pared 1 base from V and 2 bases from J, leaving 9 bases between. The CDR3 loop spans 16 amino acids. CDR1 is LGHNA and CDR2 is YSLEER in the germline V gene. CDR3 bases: TGCGCCAGCAGCCAAGGGCGGGGGCCTGGGGCCAACGTCCTGACTTTC. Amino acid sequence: CASSQGRGPGANVLTF.

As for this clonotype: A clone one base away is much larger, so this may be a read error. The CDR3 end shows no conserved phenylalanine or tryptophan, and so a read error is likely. CDR3 residues: CASSSGTVSVKLFI. The CDR3 DNA is TGTGCCAGCAGTTCCGGGACAGTTAGTGTAAAACTGTTTATT. This rearrangement joins TRBV6-5 to TRBJ1-4, with 7 bases fitting TRBD1. Germline CDR1 reads MNHEY; CDR2 reads SVGAGI. V lost 4 bases, J lost 10 bases, and 9 bases stayed unmatched. The CDR3 has 14 amino acids.

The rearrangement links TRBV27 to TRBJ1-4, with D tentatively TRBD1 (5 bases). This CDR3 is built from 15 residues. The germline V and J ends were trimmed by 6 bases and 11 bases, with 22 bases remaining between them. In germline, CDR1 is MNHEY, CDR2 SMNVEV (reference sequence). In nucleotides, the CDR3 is TGTGCCAGCAGCCTAGAAGGGGCGGAAGGTGAGAAACTGTTTTTT. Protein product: CASSLEGAEGEKLFF.

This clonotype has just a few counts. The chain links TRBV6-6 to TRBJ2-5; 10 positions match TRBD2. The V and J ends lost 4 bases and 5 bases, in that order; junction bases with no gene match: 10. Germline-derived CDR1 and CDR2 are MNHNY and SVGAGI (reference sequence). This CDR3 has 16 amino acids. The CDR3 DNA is TGTGCCAGCAGTTCCTCAGCGGGAGGGCGAGGGGAGACCCAGTACTTC. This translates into CASSSSAGGRGETQYF.

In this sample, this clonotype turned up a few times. CDR3 sequence: CASRVHTDTQYF. CDR3 in DNA: TGTGCCAGCCGAGTCCACACAGATACGCAGTATTTT. The V gene is TRBV12-3 or TRBV12-4, the J gene TRBJ2-3; no reliable D call. There are 12 residues in the CDR3. V lost 8 bases to trimming and J lost 2 bases, with 8 bases between them.

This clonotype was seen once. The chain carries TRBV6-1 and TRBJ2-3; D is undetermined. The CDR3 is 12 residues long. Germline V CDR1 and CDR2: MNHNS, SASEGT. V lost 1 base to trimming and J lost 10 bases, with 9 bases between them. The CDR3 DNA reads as TGTGCCAGCAGTGAAGGTGTCGGTGCGCAGTATTTT. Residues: CASSEGVGAQYF.

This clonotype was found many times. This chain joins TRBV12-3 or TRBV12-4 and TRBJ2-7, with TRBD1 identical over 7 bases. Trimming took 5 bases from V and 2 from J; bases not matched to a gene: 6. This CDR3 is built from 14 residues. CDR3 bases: TGTGCCAGCAGTCGACAGGGTAAAACCTACGAGCAGTACTTC. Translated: CASSRQGKTYEQYF.

The CDR3 DNA reads as TGTGCCAGCTCAGGGTCGGGGTCGGCGGAACTGTTTTTT. It encodes CASSGSGSAELFF. This chain joins TRBV18 and TRBJ1-4; D is unclear. V gave up 5 bases and J gave up 12 bases, with 16 bases separating them. CDR3 length: 13 amino acids. The germline V gene encodes CDR1 KGHSH and CDR2 LQKENI.

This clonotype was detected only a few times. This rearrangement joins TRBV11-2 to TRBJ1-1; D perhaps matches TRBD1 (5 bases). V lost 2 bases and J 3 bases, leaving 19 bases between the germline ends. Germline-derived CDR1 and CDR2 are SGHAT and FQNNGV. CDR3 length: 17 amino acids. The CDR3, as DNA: TGTGCCAGCAGCTTAAGGGGACCCAGTTGGGGGGACACTGAAGCTTTCTTT. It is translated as CASSLRGPSWGDTEAFF. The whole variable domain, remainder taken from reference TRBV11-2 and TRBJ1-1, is EAGVAQSPRYKIIEKRQSVAFWCNPISGHATLYWYQQILGQGPKLLIQFQNNGVVDDSQLPKDRFSAERLKGVDSTLKIQPAKLEDSAVYLCASSLRGPSWGDTEAFFGQGTRLTVV.

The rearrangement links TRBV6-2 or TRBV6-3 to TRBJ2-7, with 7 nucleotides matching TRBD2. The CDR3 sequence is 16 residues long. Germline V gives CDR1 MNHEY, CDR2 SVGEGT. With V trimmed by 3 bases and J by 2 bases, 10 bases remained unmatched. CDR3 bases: TGTGCCAGCAGTTATTATCCCAGCGGGGAACCCTACGAGCAGTACTTC. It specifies CASSYYPSGEPYEQYF.

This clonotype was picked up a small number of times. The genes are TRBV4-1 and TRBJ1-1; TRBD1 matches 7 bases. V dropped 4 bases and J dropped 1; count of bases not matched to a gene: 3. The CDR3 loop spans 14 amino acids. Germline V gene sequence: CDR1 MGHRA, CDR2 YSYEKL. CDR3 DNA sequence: TGCGCCAGCAGCCCCCGACAGGGGAACACTGAAGCTTTCTTT. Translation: CASSPRQGNTEAFF.

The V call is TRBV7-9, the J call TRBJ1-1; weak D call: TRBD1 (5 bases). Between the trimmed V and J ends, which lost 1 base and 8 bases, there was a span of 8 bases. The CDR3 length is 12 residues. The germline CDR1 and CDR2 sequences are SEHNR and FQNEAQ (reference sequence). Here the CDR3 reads CASSLVTAEAFF. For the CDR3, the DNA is TGTGCCAGCAGCTTAGTGACAGCCGAAGCTTTCTTT.

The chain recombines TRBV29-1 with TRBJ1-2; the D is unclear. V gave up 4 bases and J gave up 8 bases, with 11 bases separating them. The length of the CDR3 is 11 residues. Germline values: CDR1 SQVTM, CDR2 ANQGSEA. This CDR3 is CSVVEGYGYTF. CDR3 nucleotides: TGCAGCGTTGTGGAGGGTTACGGCTACACCTTC. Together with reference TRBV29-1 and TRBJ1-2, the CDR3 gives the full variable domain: SAVISQKPSRDICQRGTSLTIQCQVDSQVTMMFWYRQQPGQSLTLIATANQGSEATYESGFVIDKFPISRPNLTFSTLTVSNMSPEDSSIYLCSVVEGYGYTFGSGTRLTVV.

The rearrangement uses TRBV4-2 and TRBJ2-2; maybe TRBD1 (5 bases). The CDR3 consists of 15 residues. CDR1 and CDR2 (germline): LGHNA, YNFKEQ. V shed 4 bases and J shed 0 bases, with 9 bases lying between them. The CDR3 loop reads CASSPREPNTGELFF. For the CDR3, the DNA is TGTGCCAGCAGCCCCAGGGAACCGAACACCGGGGAGCTGTTTTTT.

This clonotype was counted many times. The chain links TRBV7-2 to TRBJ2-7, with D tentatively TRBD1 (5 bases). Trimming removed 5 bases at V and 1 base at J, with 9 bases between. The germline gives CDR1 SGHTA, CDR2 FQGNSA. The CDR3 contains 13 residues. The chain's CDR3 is CASSPDISYEQYF. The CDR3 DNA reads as TGTGCCAGCAGCCCGGACATATCCTACGAGCAGTACTTC.

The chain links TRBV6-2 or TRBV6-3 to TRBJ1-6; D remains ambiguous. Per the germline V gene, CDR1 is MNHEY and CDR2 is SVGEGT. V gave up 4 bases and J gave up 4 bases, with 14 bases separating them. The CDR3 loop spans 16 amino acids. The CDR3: CASSLIAVRYNSPLHF. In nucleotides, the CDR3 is TGTGCCAGCAGTTTAATTGCGGTCCGGTATAATTCACCCCTCCACTTT.

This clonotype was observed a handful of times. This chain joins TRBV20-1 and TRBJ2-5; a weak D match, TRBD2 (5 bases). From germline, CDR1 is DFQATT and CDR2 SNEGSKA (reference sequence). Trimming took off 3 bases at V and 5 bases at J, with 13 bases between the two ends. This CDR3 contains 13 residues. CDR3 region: CSARGEGVETQYF. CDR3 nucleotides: TGCAGTGCTAGGGGAGAGGGAGTGGAGACCCAGTACTTC.